The 19 T cell receptor beta chains below all came from one sample that was sequenced in a study of cytomegalovirus exposure and HLA in healthy donors. Use of 60 Vbeta and 13 Jbeta primers characterized the PCR. Produced via immunoSEQ multiplex PCR; TCRdb's table is partial and in-frame only. Of over 150,000 clones in the sample, about 80% were seen once. What was sequenced was PBMCs. The receptors shown here come from a boy aged 5-17 years in good health and CMV-seronegative.

Relative to its sample, this clone is medium-sized. V is TRBV6-1 and J is TRBJ1-4; D is possibly TRBD1 (5 bases). Trimming left V 0 bases short and J 0 bases short, with 8 bases between. This CDR3 region has 16 residues. Germline loops: CDR1 MNHNS, CDR2 SASEGT. The CDR3 reads CASSEAPGPTNEKLFF. In DNA form, the CDR3 reads TGTGCCAGCAGTGAAGCGCCAGGGCCAACTAATGAAAAACTGTTTTTT.

Only a few counts were recorded for this clone. The J gene is TRBJ1-5, the V gene TRBV5-6, with D uncertain. In germline, CDR1 is SGHDT, CDR2 YYEEEE. Trimming shortened V by 0 bases and J by 10 bases, and 8 bases separated the two germline ends. The CDR3 contains 12 residues. The CDR3 sequence is CASSLGGNPQHF. The CDR3 DNA follows: TGTGCCAGCAGCTTGGGAGGGAACCCCCAGCATTTT.

This clone has a handful of counts. The J gene is TRBJ1-2, the V gene TRBV12-5, with no clear D. The CDR3 runs to 11 residues. The germline V gene encodes CDR1 LGHNT and CDR2 FRNRAP. The chain's CDR3 is CATSNYYGYTF. In DNA form, the CDR3 reads TGTGCCACCTCGAACTACTATGGCTACACCTTC. The full variable domain, completed using reference TRBV12-5 and TRBJ1-2, is DARVTQTPRHKVTEMGQEVTMRCQPILGHNTVFWYRQTMMQGLELLAYFRNRAPLDDSGMPKDRFSAEMPDATLATLKIQPSEPRDSAVYFCATSNYYGYTFGSGTRLTVV.

This chain joins TRBV19 and TRBJ1-1, with D perhaps matching TRBD1 (5 bases). The CDR3 totals 16 residues. V shed 5 bases and J shed 3 bases, with 19 bases lying between them. Germline values: CDR1 LNHDA, CDR2 SQIVND (reference sequence). This chain's CDR3 is CASSGGWGLADTEAFF. CDR3 bases: TGTGCCAGTAGTGGGGGGTGGGGATTAGCGGACACTGAAGCTTTCTTT.

The chain recombines TRBV7-3 with TRBJ2-3, with TRBD2 identical over 9 bases. V shed 3 bases, J shed 4 bases, and the junction held 5 bases outside the gene matches. Germline V gene sequence: CDR1 SGHTA, CDR2 FQGTGA. This CDR3 spans 15 amino acids. The CDR3 sequence: CASSLSGRWSDTQYF. The CDR3 DNA reads as TGTGCCAGCAGCTTGAGCGGGAGGTGGTCAGATACGCAGTATTTT.

The rearrangement uses TRBV2 and TRBJ1-2; D unclear. CDR3 length: 11 amino acids. V lost 4 bases to trimming and J lost 7 bases, with 7 bases between them. Germline V gene lookup returns CDR1 SNHLY and CDR2 FYNNEI. The CDR3 loop reads CASSGYGGYTF. The CDR3 DNA reads as TGTGCCAGCAGTGGCTACGGTGGCTACACCTTC.

The chain combines TRBV5-5 with TRBJ2-7; TRBD2 aligns across 7 bases. Germline CDR1 reads SGHKS; CDR2 reads YYEKEE (reference sequence). The CDR3 runs 15 residues. Trimming cost V 4 bases and J 0 bases; bases outside gene matches: 7. CDR3 DNA: TGTGCCAGCAGCGCATATCGGGGGGACTCCTACGAGCAGTACTTC. Its translation: CASSAYRGDSYEQYF.

The rearrangement links TRBV7-9 to TRBJ2-7; the D gene is possibly TRBD1 (5 bases). This CDR3 contains 14 residues. Germline CDR1 and CDR2: SEHNR and FQNEAQ (reference sequence). V dropped 2 bases and J dropped 1 base, with 9 bases sitting between them. As DNA, the CDR3 is TGTGCCAGCAGCTTATCAGGGTTTTCCTACGAGCAGTACTTC. Its translation: CASSLSGFSYEQYF.

The V and J genes are TRBV6-1 and TRBJ2-7, with TRBD2 matching over 10 bases. After removal of 9 bases from V and 2 bases from J, the junction contained 4 bases not matched to a gene. Germline values: CDR1 MNHNS, CDR2 SASEGT. This CDR3 comprises 13 residues. The CDR3 reads CASEREGPYEQYF. In DNA form, the CDR3 reads TGTGCCAGTGAGCGGGAGGGCCCCTACGAGCAGTACTTC.

DNA of the CDR3: TGTGCCAGCAGCTTAGCTTCCCGACATATCTATGGCTACACCTTC. It is translated as CASSLASRHIYGYTF. J is TRBJ1-2 and V is TRBV7-2; the D is unclear. Per germline, CDR1 SGHTA and CDR2 FQGNSA. Trimming pared 0 bases from V and 4 bases from J, leaving 12 bases between. The CDR3 length is 15 residues.

The chain links TRBV30 to TRBJ2-7; 12 nucleotides align to TRBD2. Germline CDR1 reads GTSNPN; CDR2 reads SVGIG (reference sequence). CDR3 size: 17 residues. The ends lost 0 bases at V and 3 bases at J; junction bases unmatched: 9. The CDR3 region has the DNA TGTGCCTGGAGTGTACTGTGGACTAGCGGGGAGGGCTACGAGCAGTACTTC. Its protein is CAWSVLWTSGEGYEQYF.

This chain links TRBV7-9 with TRBJ1-2; D unclear. Trimming took 1 base from V and 4 from J, leaving 10 bases between them. From germline, CDR1 is SEHNR and CDR2 FQNEAQ (reference sequence). This CDR3 comprises 14 residues. Here the CDR3 reads CASSLVAEGYGYTF. The DNA of the CDR3 is TGTGCCAGCAGCTTAGTAGCAGAGGGCTATGGCTACACCTTC.

A few counts support this clone. V and J are TRBV11-3 and TRBJ1-1; 8 bases are shared with TRBD1. Germline CDR1 SGHNT, CDR2 YENEEA. After removal of 5 bases from V and 3 bases from J, the junction contained 14 bases not matched to a gene. The CDR3 length is 17 residues. DNA of the CDR3: TGTGCCAGCAGCGGGGCACAGGGGGGGTACGAGGACACTGAAGCTTTCTTT. It codes for CASSGAQGGYEDTEAFF.

This clone was picked up a small number of times. The chain is built from TRBV5-8 and TRBJ2-1; 8 nucleotides line up with TRBD1. Germline-derived CDR1 and CDR2 are SGHTS and YDEGEE. V lost 4 bases, J lost 4 bases, and 7 bases stayed unmatched. This CDR3 contains 15 residues. CDR3 DNA: TGTGCCAGCAGCGTGGCGGGACAGGATTACAATGAGCAGTTCTTC. This translates into CASSVAGQDYNEQFF.

The chain links TRBV6-1 to TRBJ2-7; TRBD2 might be the D (5 bases). The CDR3 is 13 residues long. Germline CDR1 and CDR2: MNHNS and SASEGT. The V end was cut by 1 base, the J end by 2 bases, with 6 bases between. The CDR3 DNA is TGTGCCAGCAGTGAAGTAGCGACCTACGAGCAGTACTTC. Translating gives CASSEVATYEQYF.

This clone is a singleton in its sample. The chain has TRBV6-5 and TRBJ1-5; tentative D call: TRBD1 (5 bases). V lost 0 bases to trimming and J lost 7 bases, with 13 bases between them. Germline V gives CDR1 MNHEY, CDR2 SVGAGI. The CDR3 runs 15 residues. This CDR3 reads CASSYSSGFNQPQHF. As DNA, the CDR3 is TGTGCCAGCAGTTACTCCTCAGGGTTTAACCAGCCCCAGCATTTT.

The CDR3 coding sequence is TGTGCCTGGAGTGCAGGCCAGACCTACGAGCAGTACTTC. Protein product: CAWSAGQTYEQYF. V gene TRBV30 combines with J gene TRBJ2-5; D not certain. The DNA end lines up better with TRBJ2-7; the J call may be wrong. Looked up from germline, CDR1 is GTSNPN and CDR2 is SVGIG (reference sequence). CDR3 length equals 13 residues.

The rearrangement uses TRBV9 and TRBJ1-1, with TRBD1 matching over 10 bases. CDR3 size: 15 residues. V lost 3 bases and J lost 2; bases outside the gene matches: 4. Germline assignment: CDR1 SGDLS and CDR2 YYNGEE. The CDR3, as DNA: TGTGCCAGCAGCGGACAGGGGGCCGTAAACACTGAAGCTTTCTTT. The encoded protein is CASSGQGAVNTEAFF.

This sequence joins TRBV7-2 and TRBJ1-3; no clear D. Germline-derived CDR1 and CDR2 are SGHTA and FQGNSA. This CDR3 has 14 residues. With 4 bases removed from V and 0 bases from J, the gap between germline ends came to 7 bases. The CDR3 loop reads CASSSGSSGNTIYF. The DNA for the CDR3 is TGTGCCAGCAGCTCTGGGAGCTCTGGAAACACCATATATTTT.